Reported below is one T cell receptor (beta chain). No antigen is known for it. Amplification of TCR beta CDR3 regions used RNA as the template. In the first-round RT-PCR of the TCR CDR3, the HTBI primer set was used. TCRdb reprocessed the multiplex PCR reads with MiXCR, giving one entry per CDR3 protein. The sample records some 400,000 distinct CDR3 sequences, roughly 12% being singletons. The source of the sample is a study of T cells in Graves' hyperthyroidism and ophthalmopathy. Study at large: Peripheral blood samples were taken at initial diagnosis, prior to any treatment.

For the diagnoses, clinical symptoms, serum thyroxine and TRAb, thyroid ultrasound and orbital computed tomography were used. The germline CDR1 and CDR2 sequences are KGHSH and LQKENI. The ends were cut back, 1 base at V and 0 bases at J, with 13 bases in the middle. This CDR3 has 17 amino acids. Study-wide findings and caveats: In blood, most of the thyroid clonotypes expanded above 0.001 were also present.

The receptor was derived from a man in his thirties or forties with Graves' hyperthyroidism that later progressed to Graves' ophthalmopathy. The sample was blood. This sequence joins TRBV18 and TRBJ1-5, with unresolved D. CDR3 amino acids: CASSPLSRQTSNQPQHF. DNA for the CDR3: TGTGCCAGCTCACCACTCTCTCGGCAGACTAGCAATCAGCCCCAGCATTTT.